Following are 27 T cell receptor beta chains from one sample sequenced in a study of T cell clones after liver transplantation. TCRdb's copy holds only in-frame clones and misses some; the assay was immunoSEQ multiplex PCR. The data show tens of thousands of clones, with around 75% seen just once and around 32% held by the top ten. The source material was CD8+ T cells from blood, sampled around 4.5 years after liver transplant. These receptors were taken from a human patient who received a liver transplant. Some T cells could come from the graft donor.

The rearrangement uses TRBV9 and TRBJ2-7; D tentatively fits TRBD1 or TRBD2 (5 bases each). V lost 4 bases and J lost 5, with 13 bases in between. Germline V gene data show CDR1 as SGDLS and CDR2 as YYNGEE. CDR3 length: 13 residues. CDR3: CASSPGAGDEQYF. Here the CDR3 DNA reads TGTGCCAGCAGCCCCGGGGCCGGGGACGAGCAGTACTTC.

The CDR3 loop reads CASSQDWHFSNQPQHF. The CDR3, as DNA: TGCGCCAGCAGCCAAGATTGGCATTTTAGCAATCAGCCCCAGCATTTT. The chain is built from TRBV4-1 and TRBJ1-5; D not resolved. The CDR3 is made up of 16 amino acids. V was pared by 0 bases and J by 0 bases, with 9 bases between. Germline V gene data show CDR1 as MGHRA and CDR2 as YSYEKL.

Within the sample, this clone is medium-sized (0.01 to 0.1%). Other DNA sequences in the sample encode the same CDR3. The chain recombines TRBV6-1 with TRBJ1-1; D is undetermined. Trimming removed 1 base from V and 1 base from J, with 4 bases in between. The CDR3 covers 13 residues. The germline gives CDR1 MNHNS, CDR2 SASEGT. The CDR3 loop is CASSEGRNTEAFF. The CDR3, as DNA: TGTGCCAGCAGTGAAGGAAGGAACACTGAAGCTTTCTTT.

The chain uses TRBV5-1 and TRBJ1-1; the D is unclear. The CDR3 runs 14 residues. Germline lookup yields CDR1 SGHRS and CDR2 YFSETQ. V shed 4 bases and J shed 5 bases, with 15 bases lying between them. The CDR3 protein is CASSQDGAGTEAFF. The CDR3 nucleotides read TGCGCCAGCAGCCAAGACGGCGCCGGGACTGAAGCTTTCTTT.

The chain is built from TRBV7-8 and TRBJ2-7; weak D call: TRBD1 (6 bases). Germline V CDR1 and CDR2: SGHVS, FQNEAQ. This CDR3 spans 15 amino acids. The V and J ends lost 2 bases and 2 bases respectively, with 13 bases between them. CDR3 DNA: TGTGCCAGCAGCTTACCAAATCAGGGGACCTACGAGCAGTACTTC. Translation: CASSLPNQGTYEQYF.

In its sample, this clone was seen once. V is TRBV10-3 and J is TRBJ2-3; a weak D match, TRBD1 (7 bases). Between the trimmed V and J ends, which lost 10 bases and 0 bases, there was a span of 11 bases. Germline CDR1 and CDR2: ENHRY and SYGVKD. The CDR3 spans 13 residues. CDR3: CASGTASTDTQYF. CDR3 DNA sequence: TGTGCCAGCGGGACAGCTAGCACAGATACGCAGTATTTT.

V usage is TRBV18 and J usage is TRBJ2-1; possible D gene TRBD2, 5 bases. From germline, CDR1 is KGHSH and CDR2 LQKENI. V lost 4 bases and J 5 bases, leaving 12 bases between the germline ends. This CDR3 region has 14 residues. The CDR3 region has the DNA TGTGCCAGCTCACTCGCAGCGGTACACAATGAGCAGTTCTTC. This codes for CASSLAAVHNEQFF.

This sequence joins TRBV2 and TRBJ1-4; the match to TRBD1 covers 7 bases. The CDR3 has 15 amino acids. The V and J ends lost 8 bases and 4 bases, in that order; junction bases with no gene match: 10. Germline lookup yields CDR1 SNHLY and CDR2 FYNNEI. In DNA, the CDR3 is TGTGCCAGCGTAAGCCCGGGACAGATTAATGAAAAACTGTTTTTT. Its protein is CASVSPGQINEKLFF.

In its sample, this clone was seen a few times. The chain uses TRBV27 and TRBJ2-2, with D unclear. Trimming left V 4 bases short and J 2 bases short, with 14 bases between. The CDR3 has 16 amino acids. CDR1 and CDR2 (germline): MNHEY, SMNVEV (reference sequence). The CDR3, as DNA: TGTGCCAGCAGTTCCTACCTCGACCTTAACACCGGGGAGCTGTTTTTT. Protein product: CASSSYLDLNTGELFF.

The CDR3 bases are TGTGCCAGCAGGGGGCCCGTCGCCTACGAGCAGTACTTC. Translated, it gives CASRGPVAYEQYF. This rearrangement joins TRBV6-5 to TRBJ2-7; possibly TRBD1 for D (5 bases). This CDR3 spans 13 amino acids. Germline V gene lookup returns CDR1 MNHEY and CDR2 SVGAGI. The germline V and J ends were trimmed by 6 bases and 2 bases, with 11 bases remaining between them.

The chain has TRBV19 and TRBJ2-2; 10 nucleotides align to TRBD2. The germline V gene encodes CDR1 LNHDA and CDR2 SQIVND (reference sequence). V was clipped by 7 bases and J by 3 bases; unmatched bases: 8. CDR3 length equals 16 residues. The chain's CDR3 is CASTPGLAADTGELFF. The CDR3 region has the DNA TGTGCCAGTACCCCCGGACTAGCGGCTGACACCGGGGAGCTGTTTTTT.

The V call is TRBV4-2, the J call TRBJ2-7; the match to TRBD1 covers 7 bases. CDR1 and CDR2 from the germline V gene are LGHNA and YNFKEQ. This CDR3 spans 14 amino acids. With V trimmed by 6 bases and J by 3 bases, 8 bases remained unmatched. The CDR3 here is CASSPGTENYEQYF. DNA for the CDR3: TGTGCCAGCAGTCCCGGGACAGAGAACTACGAGCAGTACTTC.

The V gene is TRBV27, the J gene TRBJ1-1; D is ambiguous. The CDR3 has 11 amino acids. Germline V gene lookup returns CDR1 MNHEY and CDR2 SMNVEV (reference sequence). Between the trimmed V and J ends, which lost 6 bases and 7 bases, there was a span of 9 bases. The CDR3 DNA is TGTGCCAGCAGCACGCATTATGAAGCTTTCTTT. Amino acid sequence: CASSTHYEAFF.

The chain links TRBV11-2 to TRBJ2-7; D gene uncertain. In germline, CDR1 is SGHAT, CDR2 FQNNGV. This CDR3 contains 12 residues. Trimming took 3 bases from V and 6 from J, leaving 9 bases between them. The CDR3 sequence is CASSFISPEQYF. The CDR3 DNA sequence: TGTGCCAGCAGCTTCATCTCCCCCGAGCAGTACTTC.

The rearrangement joins TRBV27 to TRBJ2-1; D not resolved. Trimming removed 5 bases at V and 9 bases at J, with 11 bases between. CDR1 MNHEY and CDR2 SMNVEV come from the germline V gene (reference sequence). The CDR3 contains 12 residues. The CDR3, as DNA: TGTGCCAGCAGTCTCATTCCGGGTGAGCAGTTCTTC. Protein: CASSLIPGEQFF.

The chain is built from TRBV13 and TRBJ2-1; 10 bases match TRBD2. Per the germline V gene, CDR1 is PRHDT and CDR2 is FYEKMQ (reference sequence). CDR3 length: 16 amino acids. After removal of 5 bases from V and 0 bases from J, the junction contained 4 bases not matched to a gene. DNA for the CDR3: TGTGCCAGCAGCCGGACTAGCGGAGGCTCCTACAATGAGCAGTTCTTC. Residues: CASSRTSGGSYNEQFF. The whole variable domain, filled in from reference TRBV13 and TRBJ2-1, reads AAGVIQSPRHLIKEKRETATLKCYPIPRHDTVYWYQQGPGQDPQFLISFYEKMQSDKGSIPDRFSAQQFSDYHSELNMSSLELGDSALYFCASSRTSGGSYNEQFFGPGTRLTVL.

The chain combines TRBV11-2 with TRBJ2-3; D call uncertain. With 1 base removed from V and 8 bases from J, the gap between germline ends came to 10 bases. Per germline, CDR1 SGHAT and CDR2 FQNNGV. The CDR3 totals 13 residues. For the CDR3, the DNA is TGTGCCAGCAGCTTAGGGATCCCCGGTACGCAGTATTTT. This codes for CASSLGIPGTQYF.

CDR3 amino acids: CASSFGTSYEQYF. The CDR3 DNA reads as TGTGCCAGCAGTTTCGGGACAAGCTACGAGCAGTACTTC. The chain employs TRBV27 and TRBJ2-7; TRBD1 is a possible D gene (6 bases). V was cut by 3 bases and J by 3 bases, with 9 bases left in between. This CDR3 is built from 13 residues. Germline CDR1 is MNHEY and CDR2 is SMNVEV (reference sequence).

This sequence joins TRBV2 and TRBJ1-5; 12 positions match TRBD1. Germline values: CDR1 SNHLY, CDR2 FYNNEI. This CDR3 has 13 amino acids. The J segment lost 6 bases and the V segment lost 8 bases, leaving 2 bases of the junction unmatched. The CDR3 DNA is TGTGCCAGCGGGACAGGGGGCGGTCAGCCCCAGCATTTT. Translation gives CASGTGGGQPQHF. Filled out from reference TRBV2 and TRBJ1-5, the complete variable domain reads EPEVTQTPSHQVTQMGQEVILRCVPISNHLYFYWYRQILGQKVEFLVSFYNNEISEKSEIFDDQFSVERPDGSNFTLKIRSTKLEDSAMYFCASGTGGGQPQHFGDGTRLSIL.

This rearrangement joins TRBV18 to TRBJ2-7, with a weak D call TRBD1 (6 bases). The length of the CDR3 is 12 residues. Germline V gives CDR1 KGHSH, CDR2 LQKENI. Trimming removed 5 bases from V and 3 bases from J, with 8 bases in between. This CDR3 is CASSKDSYEQYF. In DNA form, the CDR3 reads TGTGCCAGCTCAAAGGACAGCTACGAGCAGTACTTC. Drawing the rest from reference TRBV18 and TRBJ2-7, the complete variable domain is NAGVMQNPRHLVRRRGQEARLRCSPMKGHSHVYWYRQLPEEGLKFMVYLQKENIIDESGMPKERFSAEFPKEGPSILRIQQVVRGDSAAYFCASSKDSYEQYFGPGTRLTVT.

The chain uses TRBV27 and TRBJ1-2, with D maybe TRBD1 (5 bases). V lost 2 bases to trimming and J lost 4 bases, with 17 bases between them. The CDR3 totals 16 residues. Germline assignment: CDR1 MNHEY and CDR2 SMNVEV (reference sequence). The CDR3 loop is CASSLGRDPSPYGYTF. CDR3 nucleotides: TGTGCCAGCAGTTTAGGCAGGGACCCATCCCCCTATGGCTACACCTTC.

The V and J genes are TRBV27 and TRBJ2-7, with no clear D. CDR3 size: 13 residues. CDR1 and CDR2 (germline): MNHEY, SMNVEV (reference sequence). V dropped 0 bases and J dropped 3 bases, with 6 bases sitting between them. The CDR3 spells CASSLSRIYEQYF. The CDR3 DNA sequence: TGTGCCAGCAGTTTATCGAGAATCTACGAGCAGTACTTC.

The V call is TRBV28, the J call TRBJ1-1; possibly TRBD1 for D (5 bases). V lost 6 bases to trimming and J lost 1 base, with 12 bases between them. The CDR3 is 14 amino acids. CDR1 and CDR2 (germline): MDHEN, SYDVKM. The CDR3, as DNA: TGTGCCAGCAGGGCCGGGACGGCGAACACTGAAGCTTTCTTT. This sequence encodes CASRAGTANTEAFF.

This clone was seen more than once but under ten times. A much larger clone differs by one base, so this may be a read error. The chain employs TRBV9 and TRBJ2-3; 9 bases agree with TRBD1. CDR1 and CDR2 from the germline V gene are SGDLS and YYNGEE. This CDR3 contains 19 residues. Written as DNA, the CDR3 is TGTCCCAGCAGCGACGGGGGGATGACAGGGGGACCTAGCACAGATACGCAGTATTTT. Residues: CPSSDGGMTGGPSTDTQYF.

This rearrangement joins TRBV5-1 to TRBJ2-1, with TRBD2 identical over 9 bases. This CDR3 has 14 amino acids. V lost 4 bases and J lost 9; bases outside the gene matches: 8. Germline V CDR1 and CDR2: SGHRS, YFSETQ. CDR3 loop: CASSEAGGPAEQFF. In nucleotides, the CDR3 is TGCGCCAGCAGCGAGGCGGGGGGGCCCGCTGAGCAGTTCTTC.

The chain couples TRBV9 to TRBJ2-2; TRBD1 might be the D (5 bases). This CDR3 has 14 amino acids. V gave up 3 bases and J gave up 7 bases, with 13 bases separating them. CDR1 is SGDLS and CDR2 is YYNGEE in the germline V gene. CDR3 loop: CASSGQGVGGELFF. DNA of the CDR3: TGTGCCAGCAGCGGCCAGGGTGTCGGCGGGGAGCTGTTTTTT.

This clone turned up a few times. This chain connects TRBV29-1 to TRBJ1-2; 8 nucleotides line up with TRBD1. After removal of 7 bases from V and 4 bases from J, the junction contained 2 bases not matched to a gene. In germline, CDR1 is SQVTM, CDR2 ANQGSEA. CDR3 size: 11 residues. Written as DNA, the CDR3 is TGCAGCGAGGGACAGGCCTATGGCTACACCTTC. It is translated as CSEGQAYGYTF.